The 9 T cell receptor beta chains in this list originate from one sample, sequenced in a study of cytomegalovirus exposure and HLA in healthy donors. Both 60 Vbeta primers and 13 Jbeta primers went into the PCR. Some clones are missing from TCRdb's copy, which holds only in-frame ones; the method was immunoSEQ multiplex PCR. This sample has about 140,000 clones, with 80% to 85% found just once. Material: PBMCs. The receptors derive from a male donor in good health and CMV-seropositive.

V gene TRBV7-9 combines with J gene TRBJ1-6; D call uncertain. CDR1 is SEHNR and CDR2 is FQNEAQ in the germline V gene (reference sequence). The CDR3 sequence is 13 residues long. The V and J ends lost 5 bases and 14 bases respectively, with 16 bases between them. In nucleotides, the CDR3 is TGTGCCAGCAGCCCCCCTGCGGATGCCACCCTCCACTTT. Residues: CASSPPADATLHF.

The chain has TRBV27 and TRBJ1-1, with TRBD1 matching over 8 bases. CDR3 length: 16 residues. J lost 3 bases, V lost 6 bases, and 12 bases had no gene match. The germline V gene has CDR1 MNHEY and CDR2 SMNVEV (reference sequence). Here the CDR3 reads CASSQGAIFMDTEAFF. The CDR3 nucleotides are TGTGCCAGCAGCCAGGGGGCGATATTCATGGACACTGAAGCTTTCTTT.

This clone was seen only once. V gene TRBV2 combines with J gene TRBJ1-5, with TRBD1 identical over 8 bases. The CDR3 spans 17 residues. The V gene's germline CDR1 is SNHLY and CDR2 FYNNEI. V lost 3 bases, J lost 0 bases, and 7 bases stayed unmatched. This CDR3 is CASSERQGRHSNQPQHF. In DNA form, the CDR3 reads TGTGCCAGCAGTGAGCGACAGGGGCGGCATAGCAATCAGCCCCAGCATTTT.

This chain connects TRBV6-5 to TRBJ2-7, with a possible D match to TRBD1 (5 bases). V lost 7 bases and J 2 bases, leaving 12 bases between the germline ends. The CDR3 contains 13 residues. CDR1 and CDR2 (germline): MNHEY, SVGAGI. The CDR3 loop is CASTSTDTYEQYF. As DNA, the CDR3 is TGTGCCAGCACCTCGACAGATACCTACGAGCAGTACTTC.

The chain recombines TRBV10-3 with TRBJ2-1; 7 nucleotides line up with TRBD2. Germline-derived CDR1 and CDR2 are ENHRY and SYGVKD. V lost 3 bases and J lost 4; bases outside the gene matches: 3. There are 14 residues in the CDR3. This CDR3 is CAISEAGLYNEQFF. CDR3 nucleotide sequence: TGTGCCATCAGTGAAGCGGGATTATACAATGAGCAGTTCTTC.

This clone was detected once. This sequence joins TRBV9 and TRBJ2-5, with 8 positions matching TRBD2. V lost 3 bases to trimming and J lost 5 bases; unmatched junction nucleotides: 6. Germline V gene sequence: CDR1 SGDLS, CDR2 YYNGEE. The CDR3 length is 14 residues. CDR3 residues: CASSAAGGRETQYF. The CDR3 bases are TGTGCCAGCAGCGCCGCGGGGGGCCGGGAGACCCAGTACTTC. Full variable domain (remainder filled in from reference TRBV9 and TRBJ2-5): DSGVTQTPKHLITATGQRVTLRCSPRSGDLSVYWYQQSLDQGLQFLIQYYNGEERAKGNILERFSAQQFPDLHSELNLSSLELGDSALYFCASSAAGGRETQYFGPGTRLLVL.

The table lists this clone with a few counts. The rearrangement links TRBV7-3 to TRBJ1-1; unclear D gene. The CDR3 totals 14 residues. The germline CDR1 and CDR2 sequences are SGHTA and FQGTGA. The V and J ends lost 1 base and 1 base respectively, with 7 bases between them. The CDR3 coding sequence is TGTGCCAGCAGCTTAAGTCGCGGGAACACTGAAGCTTTCTTT. As protein: CASSLSRGNTEAFF.

This sequence joins TRBV28 and TRBJ1-4; 7 bases are a match to TRBD1. The ends lost 6 bases at V and 12 bases at J; junction bases unmatched: 13. The CDR3 extends over 14 amino acids. Germline V gene sequence: CDR1 MDHEN, CDR2 SYDVKM. The DNA for the CDR3 is TGTGCCAGCAGCCGTCCCGGGACAGCTAGAGAACTGTTTTTT. This sequence encodes CASSRPGTARELFF.

The chain uses TRBV7-2 and TRBJ1-5; D is uncertain. V was cut by 2 bases and J by 2 bases, with 7 bases left in between. The CDR3 has 14 residues. Germline CDR1 SGHTA, CDR2 FQGNSA. CDR3 sequence reads: CASSLSPGNQPQHF. The CDR3, as DNA: TGTGCCAGCAGCTTATCCCCGGGCAATCAGCCCCAGCATTTT. Looking up the rest from reference TRBV7-2 and TRBJ1-5 gives the full variable domain: GAGVSQSPSNKVTEKGKDVELRCDPISGHTALYWYRQSLGQGLEFLIYFQGNSAPDKSGLPSDRFSAERTGGSVSTLTIQRTQQEDSAVYLCASSLSPGNQPQHFGDGTRLSIL.